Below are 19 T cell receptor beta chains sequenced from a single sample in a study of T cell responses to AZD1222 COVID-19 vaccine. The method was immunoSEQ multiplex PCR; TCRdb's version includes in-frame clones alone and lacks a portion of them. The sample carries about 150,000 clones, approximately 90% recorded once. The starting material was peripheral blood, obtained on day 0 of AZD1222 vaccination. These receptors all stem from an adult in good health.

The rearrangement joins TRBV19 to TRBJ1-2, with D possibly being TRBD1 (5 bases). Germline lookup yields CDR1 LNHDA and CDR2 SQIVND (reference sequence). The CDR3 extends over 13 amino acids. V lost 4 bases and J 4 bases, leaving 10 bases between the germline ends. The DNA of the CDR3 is TGTGCCAGTAGTAGCGACAGACTCTATGGCTACACCTTC. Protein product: CASSSDRLYGYTF.

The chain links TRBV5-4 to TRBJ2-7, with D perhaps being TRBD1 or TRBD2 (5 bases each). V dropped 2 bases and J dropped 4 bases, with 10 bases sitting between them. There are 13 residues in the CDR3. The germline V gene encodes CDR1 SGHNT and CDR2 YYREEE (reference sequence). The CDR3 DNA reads TGTGCCAGCAGCTTACCGGGGCGGTACGAGCAGTACTTC. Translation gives CASSLPGRYEQYF. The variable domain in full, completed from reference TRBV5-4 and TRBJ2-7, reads ETGVTQSPTHLIKTRGQQVTLRCSSQSGHNTVSWYQQALGQGPQFIFQYYREEENGRGNFPPRFSGLQFPNYSSELNVNALELDDSALYLCASSLPGRYEQYFGPGTRLTVT.

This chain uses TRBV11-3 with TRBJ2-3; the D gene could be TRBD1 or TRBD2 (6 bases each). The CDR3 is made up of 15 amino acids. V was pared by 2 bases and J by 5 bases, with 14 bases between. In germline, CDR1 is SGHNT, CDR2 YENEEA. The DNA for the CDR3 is TGTGCCAGCAGCTTATTCCGGGGGCAGGGAGATACGCAGTATTTT. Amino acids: CASSLFRGQGDTQYF.

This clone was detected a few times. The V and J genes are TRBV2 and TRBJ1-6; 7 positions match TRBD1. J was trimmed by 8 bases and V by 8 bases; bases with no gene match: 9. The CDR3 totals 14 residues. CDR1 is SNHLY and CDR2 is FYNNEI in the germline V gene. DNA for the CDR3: TGTGCCAGCGCAGGGGGGGACGCATATTCACCCCTCCACTTT. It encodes CASAGGDAYSPLHF.

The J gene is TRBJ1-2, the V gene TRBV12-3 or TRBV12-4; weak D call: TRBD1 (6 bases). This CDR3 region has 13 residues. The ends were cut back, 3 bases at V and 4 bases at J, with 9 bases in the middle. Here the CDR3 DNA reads TGTGCCAGCAGTTTTGGACAGATCTATGGCTACACCTTC. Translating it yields CASSFGQIYGYTF.

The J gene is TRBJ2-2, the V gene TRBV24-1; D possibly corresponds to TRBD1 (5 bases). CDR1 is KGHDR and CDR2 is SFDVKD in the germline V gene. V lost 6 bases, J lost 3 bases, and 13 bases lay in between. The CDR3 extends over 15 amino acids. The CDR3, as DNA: TGTGCCACCAGTCAGGTAGCCAGGGACACCGGGGAGCTGTTTTTT. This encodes CATSQVARDTGELFF.

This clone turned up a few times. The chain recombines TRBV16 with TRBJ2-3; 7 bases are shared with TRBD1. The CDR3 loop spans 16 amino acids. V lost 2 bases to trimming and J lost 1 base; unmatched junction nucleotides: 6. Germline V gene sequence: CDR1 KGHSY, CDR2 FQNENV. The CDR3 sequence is CASSQGLGQGTDTQYF. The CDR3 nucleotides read TGTGCCAGCAGCCAAGGTCTCGGACAGGGCACAGATACGCAGTATTTT. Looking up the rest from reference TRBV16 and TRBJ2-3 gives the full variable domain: GEEVAQTPKHLVRGEGQKAKLYCAPIKGHSYVFWYQQVLKNEFKFLISFQNENVFDETGMPKERFSAKCLPNSPCSLEIQATKLEDSAVYFCASSQGLGQGTDTQYFGPGTRLTVL.

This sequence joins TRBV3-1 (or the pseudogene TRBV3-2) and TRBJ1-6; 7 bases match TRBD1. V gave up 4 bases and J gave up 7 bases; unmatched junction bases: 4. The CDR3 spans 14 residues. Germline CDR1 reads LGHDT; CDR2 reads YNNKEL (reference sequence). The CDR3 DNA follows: TGTGCCAGCAGCCCGGGACAGCCCAATTCACCCCTCCACTTT. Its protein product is CASSPGQPNSPLHF.

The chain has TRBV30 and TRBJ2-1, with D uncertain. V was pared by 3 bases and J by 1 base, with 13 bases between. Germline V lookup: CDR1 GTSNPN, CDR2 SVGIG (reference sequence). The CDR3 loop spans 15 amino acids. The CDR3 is CAWSLGRASYNEQFF. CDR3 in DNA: TGTGCCTGGAGCCTAGGTAGGGCTTCCTACAATGAGCAGTTCTTC.

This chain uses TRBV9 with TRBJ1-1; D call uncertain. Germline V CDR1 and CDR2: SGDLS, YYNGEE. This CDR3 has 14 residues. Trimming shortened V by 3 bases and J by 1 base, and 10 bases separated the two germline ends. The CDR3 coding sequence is TGTGCCAGCAGCGAAGGGCGGGGGAACACTGAAGCTTTCTTT. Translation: CASSEGRGNTEAFF.

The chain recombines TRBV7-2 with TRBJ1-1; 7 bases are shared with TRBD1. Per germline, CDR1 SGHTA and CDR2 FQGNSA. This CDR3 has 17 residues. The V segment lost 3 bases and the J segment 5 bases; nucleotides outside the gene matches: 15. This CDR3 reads CASSFRVGRAGGTEAFF. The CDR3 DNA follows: TGTGCCAGCAGCTTTCGGGTTGGTCGGGCAGGGGGAACTGAAGCTTTCTTT.

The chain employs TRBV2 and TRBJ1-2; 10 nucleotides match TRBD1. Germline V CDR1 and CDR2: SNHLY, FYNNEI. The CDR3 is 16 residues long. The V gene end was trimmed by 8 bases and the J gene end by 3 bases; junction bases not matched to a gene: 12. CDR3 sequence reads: CASAGTGVAGYYGYTF. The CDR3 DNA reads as TGTGCCAGCGCCGGGACAGGGGTTGCAGGGTACTATGGCTACACCTTC.

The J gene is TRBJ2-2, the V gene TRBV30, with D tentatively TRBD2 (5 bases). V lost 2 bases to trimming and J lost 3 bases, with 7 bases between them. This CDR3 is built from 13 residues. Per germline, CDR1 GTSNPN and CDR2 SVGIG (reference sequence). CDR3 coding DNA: TGTGCCTGGAGTCACGGGGACACCGGGGAGCTGTTTTTT. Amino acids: CAWSHGDTGELFF.

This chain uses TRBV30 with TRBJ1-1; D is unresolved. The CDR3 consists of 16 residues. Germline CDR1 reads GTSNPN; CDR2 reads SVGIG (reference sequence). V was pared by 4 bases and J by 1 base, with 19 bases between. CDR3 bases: TGTGCCTGGACTTTAACCGGTCCACCGACGAACACTGAAGCTTTCTTT. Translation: CAWTLTGPPTNTEAFF.

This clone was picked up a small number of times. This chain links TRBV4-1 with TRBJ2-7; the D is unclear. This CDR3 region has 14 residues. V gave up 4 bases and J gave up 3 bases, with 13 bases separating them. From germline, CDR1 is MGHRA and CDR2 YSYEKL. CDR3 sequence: CASSRIGNLYEQYF. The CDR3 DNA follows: TGCGCCAGCAGCCGTATAGGGAATCTCTACGAGCAGTACTTC.

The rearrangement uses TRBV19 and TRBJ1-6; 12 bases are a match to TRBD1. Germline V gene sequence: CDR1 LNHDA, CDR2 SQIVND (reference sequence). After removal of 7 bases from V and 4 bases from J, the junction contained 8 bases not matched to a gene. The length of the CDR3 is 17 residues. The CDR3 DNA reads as TGTGCCAGTACCCCTCAGGGACAGGGGGCGTATAATTCACCCCTCCACTTT. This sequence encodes CASTPQGQGAYNSPLHF.

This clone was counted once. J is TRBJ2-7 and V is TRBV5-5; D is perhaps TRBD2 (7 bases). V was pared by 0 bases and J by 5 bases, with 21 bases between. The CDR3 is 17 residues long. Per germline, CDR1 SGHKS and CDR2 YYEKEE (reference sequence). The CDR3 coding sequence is TGTGCCAGCAGCTTGGTAGCCCCAGGGCAAGGGGGGGACGAGCAGTACTTC. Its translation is CASSLVAPGQGGDEQYF.

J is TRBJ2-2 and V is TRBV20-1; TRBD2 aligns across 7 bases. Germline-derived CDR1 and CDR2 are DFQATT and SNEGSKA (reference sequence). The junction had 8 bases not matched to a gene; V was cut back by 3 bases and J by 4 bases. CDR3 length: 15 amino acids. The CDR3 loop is CSASADGRITGELFF. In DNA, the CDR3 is TGCAGTGCTAGTGCGGACGGGAGGATCACCGGGGAGCTGTTTTTT.

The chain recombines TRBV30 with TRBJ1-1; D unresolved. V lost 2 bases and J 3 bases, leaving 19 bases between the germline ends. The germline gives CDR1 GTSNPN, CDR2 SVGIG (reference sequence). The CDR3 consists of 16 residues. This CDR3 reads CAWSYQSPARDTEAFF. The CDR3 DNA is TGTGCCTGGAGTTACCAATCTCCTGCGAGGGACACTGAAGCTTTCTTT.